The clone carrying this T cell receptor beta chain has a handful of counts. What it binds is not known. The data belong to a study of cytomegalovirus exposure and HLA in healthy donors. Notes on the study in general: A later analysis, which compared TCR beta chains of equal frequency, found the HLA-associated ones more clonally expanded. A later analysis reported that several of the most significant clusters appeared to be linked to common viral pathogens, among them Epstein-Barr virus. The availability of immune exposure information extended only to CMV serostatus.

This CDR3 spans 14 amino acids. Germline values: CDR1 LNHDA, CDR2 SQIVND (reference sequence). Trimming pared 6 bases from V and 8 bases from J, leaving 16 bases between. PCR primers comprised 60 Vbeta and 13 Jbeta primers. Repertoires were generated with immunoSEQ multiplex PCR, while TCRdb's copy carries only in-frame clones and drops some. Of more than 100,000 clones in the sample, over 50% were seen once. This sequence joins TRBV19 and TRBJ1-4; no clear D gene. The receptor's source is a middle-aged woman in good health and CMV-seropositive. The sample was PBMCs. DNA of the CDR3: TGTGCCAGTAGCCTCGCGAGGCCGGAGGAAAAACTGTTTTTT. It is translated as CASSLARPEEKLFF. Full variable domain (missing parts from reference TRBV19 and TRBJ1-4): DGGITQSPKYLFRKEGQNVTLSCEQNLNHDAMYWYRQDPGQGLRLIYYSQIVNDFQKGDIAEGYSVSREKKESFPLTVTSAQKNPTAFYLCASSLARPEEKLFFGSGTQLSVL.